The 3 T cell receptor beta chains reported below all come from one sample, sequenced in a study of tumor-infiltrating lymphocytes in primary liver carcinoma. The tissue used was unsorted bulk material of roughly 17-34 mg. RNA and DNA were co-extracted from it with the AllPrep DNA/RNA mini kit. The researchers produced TCR beta cDNA from around 0.5 ug total RNA with a constant-region primer. What produced the TCR beta libraries was three nested multiplex PCR rounds using slightly modified ARM-PCR. The opening two PCR rounds, about 10 cycles each, paired TRBV1-TRBV30 forward primers with a C-beta reverse primer. TCRdb re-called the multiplex PCR reads through MiXCR, storing one row per CDR3 protein. The repertoire holds some 51,000 distinct CDR3 sequences, with about 80% as singletons. Sequencing used liver tumor tissue from sampling region 3. The subset: tumor region T3, left-lateral pole. The receptors shown here come from a man aged 40-49 years with primary liver carcinoma and hepatitis B virus infection.

The CDR3 DNA follows: TGCAGCGTCCGACCTCAGGACGCTTCCTACGAACACTACTTC. It translates to CSVRPQDASYEHYF. The chain uses TRBV29-1 and TRBJ2-7; no clear D. The germline CDR1 and CDR2 sequences are SQVTM and ANQGSEA. The CDR3 runs to 14 residues. V shed 6 bases and J shed 13 bases, with 28 bases lying between them.

Of note for this clonotype: Compared with germline, one end of the junction differs, possibly owing to a read error. The V call is TRBV11-2, the J call TRBJ2-5, with D unresolved. CDR1 SGHAT and CDR2 FQNNGV come from the germline V gene. The CDR3 has 12 amino acids. Here the CDR3 reads CVSSLMGYAQYF. CDR3 DNA: TGTGTCAGCAGCTTAATGGGATACGCCCAGTACTTC.

Points on this clonotype: A much larger clone differs from this one at a single base, so this may be a read error. Here the CDR3 omits its conserved ending phenylalanine or tryptophan, so a read error is the likely source. This chain joins TRBV7-9 and TRBJ2-1; TRBD2 agrees at 10 bases. Unmatched junction bases numbered 7, after V lost 5 bases and J lost 6 bases. CDR1 is SEHNR, CDR2 FQNEAQ, per germline (reference sequence). CDR3 length equals 15 residues. The CDR3 bases are TGTGCCAGCAGCCCTAGGACTAGCGGAGTCAATGAGCAGTTCTTA. This gives the protein CASSPRTSGVNEQFL.